What follows is one T cell receptor beta chain and its context. Its cognate antigen is unknown. The data were taken from a study of post-analysis software for immune sequencing data. Study observations and caveats: Under the F measure, samples that were prepared in one batch clustered strongly together. Compared with controls, patients had more of 4 to 6 TRBV segments, including TRBV5-6, TRBV5-1 and TRBV20-1.

Unique molecular identifiers were carried by the TCR beta cDNA libraries. TCRdb redid the calling of the PCR reads with MiXCR, one entry per CDR3 protein. There are fewer than 550,000 distinct CDR3 sequences in the sample; around a third occur only once, and around 5.9% lies in the top ten. This CDR3 contains 15 residues. After removal of 6 bases from V and 6 bases from J, the junction contained 13 bases not matched to a gene. CDR1 and CDR2 from the germline V gene are SQVTM and ANQGSEA. The receptor was derived from a girl aged 2-17 years with multiple sclerosis. Sequences were obtained from blood. The V gene is TRBV29-1, the J gene TRBJ2-7, with 11 bases identical to TRBD1. CDR3 amino acids: CSVDRTGGMLGEQYF. The CDR3 DNA is TGCAGCGTGGATCGGACAGGGGGCATGTTGGGCGAGCAGTACTTC.